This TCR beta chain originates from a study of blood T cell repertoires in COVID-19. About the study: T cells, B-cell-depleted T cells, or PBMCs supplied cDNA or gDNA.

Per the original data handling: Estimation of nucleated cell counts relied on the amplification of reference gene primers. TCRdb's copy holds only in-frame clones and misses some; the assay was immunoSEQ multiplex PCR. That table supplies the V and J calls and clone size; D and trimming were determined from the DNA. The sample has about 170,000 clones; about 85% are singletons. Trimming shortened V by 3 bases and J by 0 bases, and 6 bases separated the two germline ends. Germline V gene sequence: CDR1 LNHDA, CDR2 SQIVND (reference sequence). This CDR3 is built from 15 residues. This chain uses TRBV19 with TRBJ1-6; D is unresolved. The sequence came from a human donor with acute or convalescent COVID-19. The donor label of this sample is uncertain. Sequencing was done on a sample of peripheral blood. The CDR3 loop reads CASSILSSYNSPLHF. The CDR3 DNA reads TGTGCCAGTAGTATCTTGAGCTCCTATAATTCACCCCTCCACTTT.